Below, 22 T cell receptor beta chains from the same sample are listed, as sequenced in a study of T-cell memory formation after mild COVID-19. TCRdb reprocessed the 5' RACE reads via MiXCR and lists one record per CDR3 protein. The table has some 190,000 distinct CDR3 sequences, around 16% seen once. Source material: PBMCs or a T cell subset sorted from them (not recorded which). Source of these receptors: an adult woman who had mild COVID-19 (a few samples of this study predate the infection). Cell type and time point are not known.

The chain combines TRBV27 with TRBJ2-6; no clear D. Trimming removed 3 bases from V and 0 bases from J, with 18 bases in between. From germline, CDR1 is MNHEY and CDR2 SMNVEV (reference sequence). CDR3 size: 19 residues. In DNA form, the CDR3 reads TGTGCCAGCAGTTTGTTACAGACGAGGCCGCGCTCTGGGGCCAACGTCCTGACTTTC. Protein sequence: CASSLLQTRPRSGANVLTF.

The gene calls are TRBV12-3 or TRBV12-4 and TRBJ1-2; maybe TRBD1 (6 bases). This CDR3 has 13 amino acids. V was trimmed by 5 bases and J by 8 bases, leaving 15 bases between them. This chain's CDR3 is CASSPRTGSGYTF. CDR3 in DNA: TGTGCCAGCAGTCCAAGAACAGGGAGCGGCTACACCTTC.

This clonotype was found a few times. This rearrangement joins TRBV7-2 to TRBJ2-6, with D perhaps matching TRBD2 (5 bases). The CDR3 totals 14 residues. Trimming took 8 bases from V and 1 from J, leaving 9 bases between them. Germline CDR1 reads SGHTA; CDR2 reads FQGNSA. DNA for the CDR3: TGTGCCAGCCAGCGGCAGTCTGGGGCCAACGTCCTGACTTTC. Its translation: CASQRQSGANVLTF.

The sample holds a few counts of this clonotype. The chain links TRBV10-3 to TRBJ2-3, with a tentative D call TRBD1 (6 bases). Germline loops: CDR1 ENHRY, CDR2 SYGVKD. The CDR3 consists of 12 residues. Trimming left V 4 bases short and J 13 bases short, with 15 bases between. CDR3 DNA sequence: TGTGCCATCAGTGGGACAGAATCCCCTGAGTATTTT. Its translation is CAISGTESPEYF.

The chain carries TRBV5-1 and TRBJ1-5; 8 bases match TRBD1. Germline assignment: CDR1 SGHRS and CDR2 YFSETQ. The CDR3 length is 14 residues. The J segment lost 7 bases and the V segment lost 4 bases, leaving 7 bases of the junction unmatched. This CDR3 is CASSPGTGEQPQHF. The CDR3 DNA is TGCGCCAGCAGCCCCGGGACAGGCGAGCAGCCCCAGCATTTT.

This clonotype was recorded a few times. This rearrangement joins TRBV5-1 to TRBJ2-3; 7 bases fit TRBD1. This CDR3 comprises 16 residues. V shed 2 bases, J shed 0 bases, and the junction held 6 bases outside the gene matches. Germline V CDR1 and CDR2: SGHRS, YFSETQ. The CDR3 DNA reads TGCGCCAGCAGCTTTCAGGGGGTTCCTAGCACAGATACGCAGTATTTT. It codes for CASSFQGVPSTDTQYF. The entire variable domain, with the rest obtained from reference TRBV5-1 and TRBJ2-3, is as follows: KAGVTQTPRYLIKTRGQQVTLSCSPISGHRSVSWYQQTPGQGLQFLFEYFSETQRNKGNFPGRFSGRQFSNSRSEMNVSTLELGDSALYLCASSFQGVPSTDTQYFGPGTRLTVL.

This clonotype was detected a few times. V gene TRBV5-5 combines with J gene TRBJ1-1; maybe TRBD1 (5 bases). With 4 bases removed from V and 3 bases from J, the gap between germline ends came to 10 bases. CDR3 length: 13 residues. Germline V CDR1 and CDR2: SGHKS, YYEKEE (reference sequence). CDR3 amino acids: CASSPDSDTEAFF. CDR3 bases: TGTGCCAGCAGCCCCGACAGTGACACTGAAGCTTTCTTT.

This clonotype was observed a handful of times. The chain recombines TRBV7-6 with TRBJ2-5; tentative D call: TRBD2 (6 bases). The CDR3 is 16 residues long. V was shortened by 1 base and J by 7 bases, with 19 bases between the two germline ends. CDR1 SGHVS and CDR2 FNYEAQ come from the germline V gene. The CDR3 here is CASSLGGGPSHGTQYF. As DNA, the CDR3 is TGTGCCAGCAGCTTAGGGGGAGGCCCTTCGCACGGGACCCAGTACTTC.

This clonotype was recorded a few times. The V call is TRBV7-6, the J call TRBJ2-7, with 12 nucleotides matching TRBD2. The CDR3 has 15 residues. Trimming cost V 4 bases and J 2 bases; bases outside gene matches: 3. CDR1 and CDR2 from the germline V gene are SGHVS and FNYEAQ. The CDR3 DNA is TGTGCCAGCAGCTCCTCTAGCGGGAGGGCCTACGAGCAGTACTTC. Encoded protein: CASSSSSGRAYEQYF.

The chain employs TRBV25-1 and TRBJ1-1; 12 bases fit TRBD1. Trimming removed 4 bases from V and 2 bases from J; junction bases left unmatched: 5. This CDR3 comprises 16 residues. Looked up from germline, CDR1 is MGHDK and CDR2 is SYGVNS. This CDR3 reads CASSAHGTGGNTEAFF. In DNA, the CDR3 is TGTGCCAGCAGTGCCCACGGGACAGGGGGCAACACTGAAGCTTTCTTT.

The CDR3 coding sequence is TGTGCCAGCAGCTCACCGGGACTAGCGGGGGCTCCTGGGTTCTTC. Amino acid sequence: CASSSPGLAGAPGFF. V and J are TRBV7-9 and TRBJ2-1, with TRBD2 matching 14 bases. With 4 bases clipped from V and 15 bases from J, the junction kept 11 bases outside the gene matches. Germline values: CDR1 SEHNR, CDR2 FQNEAQ (reference sequence). This CDR3 has 15 residues.

This clonotype was detected a few times. This rearrangement joins TRBV9 to TRBJ2-3; D gene uncertain. Trimming stripped 1 base from V and 0 bases from J, with 12 bases between. The CDR3 is 16 residues long. Germline values: CDR1 SGDLS, CDR2 YYNGEE. The CDR3 region has the DNA TGTGCCAGCAGCGTACGGCCGATTTCTAGCACAGATACGCAGTATTTT. Protein product: CASSVRPISSTDTQYF.

The V and J genes are TRBV29-1 and TRBJ1-2, with D possibly matching TRBD1 (6 bases). Trimming cost V 4 bases and J 8 bases, with 14 bases left between them. The CDR3 extends over 12 amino acids. The germline gives CDR1 SQVTM, CDR2 ANQGSEA. The DNA of the CDR3 is TGCAGCGTTGGCAGGGGCGGAGGGGGCTACACCTTC. As protein: CSVGRGGGGYTF.

This chain uses TRBV5-1 with TRBJ2-1; either TRBD1 or TRBD2 may supply D (5 bases each). The CDR3 runs 13 residues. Trimming removed 3 bases at V and 9 bases at J, with 13 bases between. From germline, CDR1 is SGHRS and CDR2 YFSETQ. The DNA of the CDR3 is TGCGCCAGCAGCTGGGGCCCGAGGGGTGAGCAGTTCTTC. Translating gives CASSWGPRGEQFF.

This chain joins TRBV5-1 and TRBJ2-3; a weak D match, TRBD2 (6 bases). Trimming pared 0 bases from V and 1 base from J, leaving 15 bases between. Germline V gene lookup returns CDR1 SGHRS and CDR2 YFSETQ. This CDR3 has 17 residues. In DNA, the CDR3 is TGCGCCAGCAGCTTGGTCGCGGGAACTGGGGGCACAGATACGCAGTATTTT. It specifies CASSLVAGTGGTDTQYF.

This CDR3 is CASTTSGGADTQYF. CDR3 DNA sequence: TGTGCCAGCACTACCTCCGGGGGGGCAGATACGCAGTATTTT. The chain is built from TRBV6-5 and TRBJ2-3; 8 nucleotides line up with TRBD2. Germline CDR1 and CDR2: MNHEY and SVGAGI. CDR3 size: 14 residues. J was trimmed by 4 bases and V by 7 bases; bases with no gene match: 7.

The rearrangement links TRBV6-2 or TRBV6-3 to TRBJ2-1; D is uncertain. The germline V gene encodes CDR1 MNHEY and CDR2 SVGEGT. The CDR3 runs 15 residues. Trimming removed 0 bases at V and 9 bases at J, with 15 bases between. The CDR3 nucleotides are TGTGCCAGCAGTTACTCCACGATATTGGCCAGTGAGCAGTTCTTC. Encoded protein: CASSYSTILASEQFF.

In this sample, this clonotype turned up a few times. The V gene is TRBV12-3 or TRBV12-4, the J gene TRBJ2-1; D is unresolved. The length of the CDR3 is 12 residues. Trimming cost V 7 bases and J 5 bases, with 9 bases left between them. The CDR3 loop reads CASTYINNEQFF. The CDR3 DNA sequence: TGTGCCAGCACCTACATAAACAATGAGCAGTTCTTC.

This clonotype turned up a few times. The rearrangement joins TRBV5-1 to TRBJ1-4, with D hard to call. Trimming removed 4 bases from V and 0 bases from J, with 10 bases in between. Germline CDR1 SGHRS, CDR2 YFSETQ. The CDR3 runs to 15 residues. This chain's CDR3 is CASSENSATNEKLFF. DNA for the CDR3: TGCGCCAGCAGCGAAAACAGTGCAACTAATGAAAAACTGTTTTTT.

V gene TRBV18 combines with J gene TRBJ2-7, with 8 bases that match TRBD2. The CDR3 contains 17 residues. CDR1 KGHSH and CDR2 LQKENI come from the germline V gene. The J segment lost 4 bases and the V segment lost 1 base, leaving 12 bases of the junction unmatched. CDR3 DNA sequence: TGTGCCAGCTCACCACGACGACTAGCGCCAGATCGATACGAGCAGTACTTC. This gives the protein CASSPRRLAPDRYEQYF.

The J gene is TRBJ2-2, the V gene TRBV5-6, with 15 bases matching TRBD2. Germline values: CDR1 SGHDT, CDR2 YYEEEE. The CDR3 extends over 19 amino acids. V shed 5 bases and J 5 bases; nucleotides not matched to a gene: 13. The chain's CDR3 is CASRRRTSGGAVWTGELFF. The CDR3 DNA reads as TGTGCCAGCAGGAGGCGGACTAGCGGGGGGGCGGTTTGGACCGGGGAGCTGTTTTTT.

The rearrangement uses TRBV20-1 and TRBJ2-5; D possibly matches TRBD1 or TRBD2 (5 bases each). The length of the CDR3 is 17 residues. Germline V gene lookup returns CDR1 DFQATT and CDR2 SNEGSKA (reference sequence). Between the trimmed V and J ends, which lost 1 base and 7 bases, there was a span of 25 bases. CDR3 loop: CSARGDIVSGPVGTQYF. The CDR3 bases are TGCAGTGCTAGAGGAGATATTGTTTCGGGGCCCGTGGGGACCCAGTACTTC.